The 32 T cell receptor beta chains reported below all come from one sample, sequenced in a study of blood T cell repertoires in COVID-19. TCRdb keeps only in-frame clones here, not all; method: immunoSEQ multiplex PCR. The sample lists roughly 230,000 clones, about four fifths occurring once. Sequenced sample: PBMCs or T cells enriched from blood (not recorded which). These receptors all stem from a woman aged 60-75 years who had recovered from COVID-19.

In the case of this clone: The same CDR3 can be traced to other DNA sequences in this sample. The rearrangement joins TRBV7-9 to TRBJ1-6; no definite D call. The germline V gene has CDR1 SEHNR and CDR2 FQNEAQ (reference sequence). The length of the CDR3 is 17 residues. Trimming pared 1 base from V and 0 bases from J, leaving 10 bases between. DNA for the CDR3: TGTGCCAGCAGCTTAGGAGGCGGGAGCTCCTATAATTCACCCCTCCACTTT. As protein: CASSLGGGSSYNSPLHF.

This clone showed up just a few times. The rearrangement links TRBV25-1 to TRBJ2-1; tentative D call: TRBD1 (6 bases). V lost 1 base and J lost 5, with 15 bases in between. CDR1 is MGHDK, CDR2 SYGVNS, per germline. This CDR3 has 16 residues. The CDR3 coding sequence is TGTGCCAGCAGTGAATTAGGTTTACAGGGACACAATGAGCAGTTCTTC. Translated, it gives CASSELGLQGHNEQFF.

The rearrangement uses TRBV6-2 or TRBV6-3 and TRBJ2-1; D possibly corresponds to TRBD2 (5 bases). Per germline, CDR1 MNHEY and CDR2 SVGEGT. CDR3 length: 16 residues. V lost 6 bases and J 8 bases, leaving 23 bases between the germline ends. CDR3 nucleotides: TGTGCCAGCAGCCCTATTCTAGCCCTCGCCCGGGATGAGCAGTTCTTC. This codes for CASSPILALARDEQFF.

V gene TRBV20-1 combines with J gene TRBJ1-3; 8 nucleotides align to TRBD1. Germline-derived CDR1 and CDR2 are DFQATT and SNEGSKA (reference sequence). After removal of 3 bases from V and 2 bases from J, the junction contained 6 bases not matched to a gene. The CDR3 extends over 15 amino acids. The CDR3 nucleotides are TGCAGTGCTAGTGAGGCAGGGGGCACTGGAAACACCATATATTTT. Amino acids: CSASEAGGTGNTIYF.

This clone was seen only a few times. V is TRBV7-3 and J is TRBJ1-1; D not certain. Germline assignment: CDR1 SGHTA and CDR2 FQGTGA. The ends were cut back, 5 bases at V and 1 base at J, with 14 bases in the middle. The CDR3 spans 15 residues. CDR3 in amino acids: CASSAEGSSNTEAFF. DNA of the CDR3: TGTGCCAGCAGCGCAGAGGGCAGTTCGAACACTGAAGCTTTCTTT.

The gene calls are TRBV7-2 and TRBJ1-2; tentatively, D is TRBD1 (6 bases). V lost 7 bases, J lost 6 bases, and 15 bases lay in between. The CDR3 loop spans 13 amino acids. The germline V gene encodes CDR1 SGHTA and CDR2 FQGNSA. The CDR3 sequence: CASTPRGGDGYTF. CDR3 DNA sequence: TGTGCCAGCACCCCAAGAGGGGGGGATGGCTACACCTTC.

V gene TRBV29-1 combines with J gene TRBJ2-5, with TRBD1 matching over 8 bases. The CDR3 is 16 residues long. CDR1 is SQVTM and CDR2 is ANQGSEA in the germline V gene. The trim removed 7 bases at V and 1 base at J, leaving 14 bases unmatched. As DNA, the CDR3 is TGCAGCGCCGGACAGGGTTCCACCTTCGGCCAAGAGACCCAGTACTTC. It is translated as CSAGQGSTFGQETQYF.

The chain joins TRBV5-1 to TRBJ1-1; D unresolved. This CDR3 spans 11 amino acids. Trimming shortened V by 5 bases and J by 1 base, and 3 bases separated the two germline ends. Per germline, CDR1 SGHRS and CDR2 YFSETQ. DNA for the CDR3: TGCGCCAGCAGGAGGAACACTGAAGCTTTCTTT. This translates into CASRRNTEAFF. The full variable domain, rest sourced from reference TRBV5-1 and TRBJ1-1, is KAGVTQTPRYLIKTRGQQVTLSCSPISGHRSVSWYQQTPGQGLQFLFEYFSETQRNKGNFPGRFSGRQFSNSRSEMNVSTLELGDSALYLCASRRNTEAFFGQGTRLTVV.

The rearrangement uses TRBV7-6 and TRBJ2-1; 10 nucleotides line up with TRBD1. V was pared by 5 bases and J by 4 bases, with 8 bases of the junction left unmatched. This CDR3 has 16 amino acids. CDR1 and CDR2 (germline): SGHVS, FNYEAQ. CDR3 bases: TGTGCCAGCAGCCAGACCGGGACAGGGGCATACAATGAGCAGTTCTTC. Amino acid sequence: CASSQTGTGAYNEQFF.

The chain combines TRBV9 with TRBJ2-3; a possible D gene is TRBD2 (5 bases). Germline CDR1 SGDLS, CDR2 YYNGEE. V was cut by 3 bases and J by 5 bases, with 13 bases left in between. The CDR3 covers 14 residues. The CDR3 sequence is CASSGRLIGDTQYF. In DNA form, the CDR3 reads TGTGCCAGCAGCGGAAGACTAATTGGAGATACGCAGTATTTT. The full variable domain, with the rest looked up from reference TRBV9 and TRBJ2-3, is DSGVTQTPKHLITATGQRVTLRCSPRSGDLSVYWYQQSLDQGLQFLIQYYNGEERAKGNILERFSAQQFPDLHSELNLSSLELGDSALYFCASSGRLIGDTQYFGPGTRLTVL.

The J gene is TRBJ1-3, the V gene TRBV28; possibly TRBD1 for D (5 bases). The germline CDR1 and CDR2 sequences are MDHEN and SYDVKM. V was clipped by 5 bases and J by 7 bases, with 9 bases between them. The CDR3 is made up of 12 amino acids. The CDR3, as DNA: TGTGCCAGCAGTCAGGGTTGGAACACCATATATTTT. Amino acid sequence: CASSQGWNTIYF.

This chain links TRBV4-2 with TRBJ1-2; D gene uncertain. Germline V gene lookup returns CDR1 LGHNA and CDR2 YNFKEQ. CDR3 length equals 15 residues. V lost 0 bases and J 3 bases, leaving 11 bases between the germline ends. CDR3 loop: CASSQDHEGYYGYTF. The DNA for the CDR3 is TGTGCCAGCAGCCAAGATCATGAGGGTTACTATGGCTACACCTTC.

This clone was recorded once. CDR3: CASRLQVPYEQYF. CDR3 DNA: TGTGCCAGCAGATTACAGGTTCCCTACGAGCAGTACTTC. This chain joins TRBV27 and TRBJ2-7; a weak D match, TRBD1 (5 bases). CDR3 length equals 13 residues. Trimming cost V 6 bases and J 2 bases, with 11 bases left between them. Germline lookup yields CDR1 MNHEY and CDR2 SMNVEV (reference sequence).

The V call is TRBV19, the J call TRBJ1-2; D perhaps matches TRBD1 (6 bases). The germline gives CDR1 LNHDA, CDR2 SQIVND (reference sequence). With 5 bases removed from V and 2 bases from J, the gap between germline ends came to 9 bases. CDR3 length: 13 amino acids. This chain's CDR3 is CASSPDSNYGYTF. CDR3 nucleotide sequence: TGTGCCAGTAGTCCGGACAGCAACTATGGCTACACCTTC.

This chain uses TRBV3-1 (or the pseudogene TRBV3-2) with TRBJ2-7; possible D gene TRBD1, 5 bases. The V end lost 4 bases, the J end lost 0 bases, and 10 bases lay between the germline ends. The CDR3 contains 14 residues. Germline CDR1 is LGHDT and CDR2 is YNNKEL (reference sequence). CDR3 protein: CASSPHRTSYEQYF. For the CDR3, the DNA is TGTGCCAGCAGCCCTCACAGGACCTCCTACGAGCAGTACTTC.

The chain is built from TRBV7-2 and TRBJ1-4; D not resolved. The V gene's germline CDR1 is SGHTA and CDR2 FQGNSA. Between the trimmed V and J ends, which lost 5 bases and 8 bases, there was a span of 15 bases. CDR3 length equals 14 residues. CDR3 DNA: TGTGCCAGCAGCCCCGGGGAGGCTGGAGAAAAACTGTTTTTT. It codes for CASSPGEAGEKLFF. The variable domain in full, with the rest retrieved from reference TRBV7-2 and TRBJ1-4, is GAGVSQSPSNKVTEKGKDVELRCDPISGHTALYWYRQSLGQGLEFLIYFQGNSAPDKSGLPSDRFSAERTGGSVSTLTIQRTQQEDSAVYLCASSPGEAGEKLFFGSGTQLSVL.

This clone has a single count. This rearrangement joins TRBV21-1 to TRBJ1-6; the table's D gene call, TRBD1, was not cross checked with the DNA. TRBV21-1 corresponds to a pseudogene. This CDR3 is 17 amino acids long. The CDR3 region has the DNA TGTGCCAGCAGCAAAGTGGCCAAAAGCTCCTATAATTCACCCCTCCACTTT. Protein sequence: CASSKVAKSSYNSPLHF.

The count of this clone is one. The J gene is TRBJ2-7, the V gene TRBV19, with 7 bases that match TRBD1. Unmatched junction bases numbered 7, after V lost 2 bases and J lost 3 bases. This CDR3 comprises 15 residues. Germline V gives CDR1 LNHDA, CDR2 SQIVND (reference sequence). CDR3 protein: CASSIREGQSYEQYF. CDR3 coding DNA: TGTGCCAGTAGTATACGTGAGGGACAGAGCTACGAGCAGTACTTC.

CDR3 DNA sequence: TGTGCCAGCAGCCAAGGACAAGGGATTAACTATGGCTACACCTTC. Encoded protein: CASSQGQGINYGYTF. This chain uses TRBV16 with TRBJ1-2; possibly TRBD1 for D (5 bases). The length of the CDR3 is 15 residues. CDR1 is KGHSY, CDR2 FQNENV, per germline. V lost 2 bases and J 1 base, leaving 11 bases between the germline ends.

The rearrangement uses TRBV19 and TRBJ1-3; unclear D gene. Trimming took off 1 base at V and 8 bases at J, with 18 bases between the two ends. Germline V CDR1 and CDR2: LNHDA, SQIVND (reference sequence). The CDR3 totals 16 residues. CDR3 region: CASSIVLSSPRDTIYF. For the CDR3, the DNA is TGTGCCAGTAGTATAGTTTTGAGCTCCCCGAGGGACACCATATATTTT.

V gene TRBV19 combines with J gene TRBJ1-2; TRBD1 is a possible D gene (5 bases). Trimming removed 2 bases at V and 4 bases at J, with 23 bases between. The CDR3 spans 18 residues. In germline, CDR1 is LNHDA, CDR2 SQIVND (reference sequence). CDR3 region: CASSISLGRTQGFYGYTF. The CDR3 region has the DNA TGTGCCAGTAGTATAAGTCTCGGCAGGACCCAGGGTTTCTATGGCTACACCTTC.

The chain combines TRBV5-1 with TRBJ1-5; 8 bases line up with TRBD1. This CDR3 region has 16 residues. CDR1 and CDR2 (germline): SGHRS, YFSETQ. V dropped 3 bases and J dropped 0; count of bases not matched to a gene: 5. For the CDR3, the DNA is TGCGCCAGCAGCTCCCAGGGGGCGCGTAGCAATCAGCCCCAGCATTTT. This codes for CASSSQGARSNQPQHF.

CDR3 protein: CASVDRGTNYGYTF. The CDR3 DNA sequence: TGTGCCAGTGTCGACAGGGGAACTAACTATGGCTACACCTTC. The chain uses TRBV19 and TRBJ1-2, with 8 bases matching TRBD1. Unmatched junction bases numbered 5, after V lost 8 bases and J lost 0 bases. The CDR3 is 14 amino acids. Germline V gene sequence: CDR1 LNHDA, CDR2 SQIVND (reference sequence).

This rearrangement joins TRBV9 to TRBJ2-2; 9 nucleotides agree with TRBD1. There are 16 residues in the CDR3. The germline gives CDR1 SGDLS, CDR2 YYNGEE. The J segment lost 1 base and the V segment lost 2 bases, leaving 3 bases of the junction unmatched. CDR3 loop: CASSVGTGLNTGELFF. The CDR3 nucleotides read TGTGCCAGCAGCGTTGGGACAGGGTTGAACACCGGGGAGCTGTTTTTT.

Details on this clone: Relative to the germline gene, one junction end is altered; a read error may explain this. The chain employs TRBV14 and TRBJ2-3, with TRBD2 as a possible D gene (5 bases). In germline, CDR1 is SGHDN, CDR2 FVKESK. The CDR3 spans 15 residues. As DNA, the CDR3 is TGTACCAGCAGCCAAGATACTAGAAGCACAGATACGCAGTATTTT. Translating gives CTSSQDTRSTDTQYF.

The chain carries TRBV3-1 (or the pseudogene TRBV3-2) and TRBJ1-1; no definite D call. The CDR3 consists of 11 residues. The V gene lost 2 bases and the J gene lost 8 bases, with 6 bases spanning the gap. Germline V gene data show CDR1 as LGHDT and CDR2 as YNNKEL (reference sequence). CDR3 in DNA: TGTGCCAGCAGCCAACGGGAGGAAGCTTTCTTT. This translates into CASSQREEAFF.

This chain links TRBV18 with TRBJ2-1; TRBD2 matches 16 bases. V lost 0 bases and J lost 4; bases outside the gene matches: 3. The CDR3 contains 18 residues. Germline CDR1 and CDR2: KGHSH and LQKENI. The CDR3 region has the DNA TGTGCCAGCTCACCACCGGGACTAGCGGGGGGGATTTACAATGAGCAGTTCTTC. Protein: CASSPPGLAGGIYNEQFF.

The chain recombines TRBV15 with TRBJ1-3; TRBD1 agrees at 9 bases. Germline CDR1 is LNHNV and CDR2 is YYDKDF (reference sequence). The V segment lost 4 bases and the J segment 3 bases; nucleotides outside the gene matches: 4. This CDR3 is built from 15 residues. The CDR3 protein is CATSTGQGNGNTIYF. For the CDR3, the DNA is TGTGCCACCAGCACCGGACAGGGGAATGGAAACACCATATATTTT.

This clone came up a few times. The chain has TRBV27 and TRBJ1-6; no reliable D call. Germline V gene sequence: CDR1 MNHEY, CDR2 SMNVEV (reference sequence). The ends were cut back, 7 bases at V and 8 bases at J, with 9 bases in the middle. The CDR3 runs to 12 residues. In nucleotides, the CDR3 is TGTGCCAGCACGTCCCGGGATTCACCCCTCCACTTT. Amino acid sequence: CASTSRDSPLHF.

The CDR3 DNA sequence: TGTGCCAGCAGCCGGGCATTGAGCGGGAGGGCGAACACCGGGGAGCTGTTTTTT. Translated, it gives CASSRALSGRANTGELFF. J is TRBJ2-2 and V is TRBV4-2, with 10 bases identical to TRBD2. CDR3 length equals 18 residues. V dropped 4 bases and J dropped 0; count of bases not matched to a gene: 8. Germline V gene sequence: CDR1 LGHNA, CDR2 YNFKEQ.

The J gene is TRBJ1-2, the V gene TRBV18; D is possibly TRBD1 (6 bases). V was shortened by 2 bases and J by 8 bases, with 12 bases between the two germline ends. CDR1 is KGHSH, CDR2 LQKENI, per germline. CDR3 length: 13 residues. CDR3 DNA: TGTGCCAGCTCACCAACAGGGACCCCGGGCTACACCTTC. Protein: CASSPTGTPGYTF.

This chain joins TRBV19 and TRBJ1-2, with 9 bases identical to TRBD1. The CDR3 covers 13 residues. The ends lost 6 bases at V and 5 bases at J; junction bases unmatched: 4. Germline V gene lookup returns CDR1 LNHDA and CDR2 SQIVND (reference sequence). The CDR3 reads CASRRTGAYGYTF. The CDR3 bases are TGTGCCAGTAGAAGGACAGGGGCGTATGGCTACACCTTC.